This TCR beta chain was recovered during a study of cytomegalovirus exposure and HLA in healthy donors. Study results and limitations: Several V segments, TRBV6-2 and TRBV6-3 among them, could not be told apart and were dropped. For presence/absence analyses, sequencing depth was assumed to be roughly uniform across donors.

Researchers ran the PCR with 60 Vbeta and 13 Jbeta primers. The method was immunoSEQ multiplex PCR; TCRdb's version includes in-frame clones alone and lacks a portion of them. The sample lists about 240,000 clones, over 80% seen once, with roughly 5% in the top ten. As to this clone: What it binds is unknown.

There are 15 residues in the CDR3. With 3 bases removed from V and 3 bases from J, the gap between germline ends came to 16 bases. Germline CDR1 reads SGDLS; CDR2 reads YYNGEE. The chain links TRBV9 to TRBJ2-7, with TRBD2 as a possible D gene (5 bases). This TCR derives from a woman in her thirties or forties in good health and CMV-seropositive. Material: PBMCs. CDR3 in amino acids: CASSGGGERIYEQYF. The CDR3 bases are TGTGCCAGCAGCGGGGGTGGAGAGCGGATCTACGAGCAGTACTTC.